Listed below are T cell receptor beta chains from one sample, sequenced in a study of cytomegalovirus exposure and HLA in healthy donors. The data were produced by immunoSEQ multiplex PCR, yet TCRdb's version contains in-frame clones alone and is incomplete. This sample has about 120,000 clones, with about 83% found just once. The sequenced sample was PBMCs. The receptors stem from a young man in good health and CMV-seronegative. Each CDR3 is given with its conserved first and last residue. Fields, in order: D gene, V gene, clone size, J gene, CDR3 protein, CDR3 DNA. The D gene is left open where the match is weak. Only some rows state a clone size, as once, few, many or a class for expanded clones.

D: .; V: TRBV2; size: .; J: TRBJ1-5; CDR3: CASTGHPSNQPQHF; DNA: TGTGCCAGCACGGGACACCCTAGCAATCAGCCCCAGCATTTT
D: .; V: TRBV6-4; size: medium-sized; J: TRBJ2-2; CDR3: CASSDSTSTGELFF; DNA: TGTGCCAGCAGTGACTCGACTAGCACCGGGGAGCTGTTTTTT
D: .; V: TRBV30; size: once; J: TRBJ1-6; CDR3: CAWSVVTGPKGALHF; DNA: TGTGCCTGGAGTGTAGTGACAGGCCCTAAGGGGGCCCTCCACTTT
D: TRBD2; V: TRBV6-1; size: .; J: TRBJ2-7; CDR3: CASSREGGYEQYF; DNA: TGTGCCAGCAGTCGGGAGGGGGGGTACGAGCAGTACTTC
D: TRBD2; V: TRBV5-4; size: .; J: TRBJ2-1; CDR3: CASSPGLAGSRSDEQFF; DNA: TGTGCCAGCAGCCCCGGACTAGCGGGATCCCGTAGCGATGAGCAGTTCTTC
D: .; V: TRBV5-5; size: .; J: TRBJ1-2; CDR3: CASSFVMEGGYTF; DNA: TGTGCCAGCAGCTTCGTTATGGAGGGGGGCTACACCTTC
D: .; V: TRBV7-2; size: .; J: TRBJ2-7; CDR3: CASRRTGTVEQYF; DNA: TGTGCCAGCAGGCGTACCGGGACTGTCGAGCAGTACTTC
D: .; V: TRBV30; size: .; J: TRBJ1-1; CDR3: CAWTRGPEAFF; DNA: TGTGCCTGGACTCGGGGTCCTGAAGCTTTCTTT
D: TRBD1; V: TRBV9; size: few; J: TRBJ1-2; CDR3: CASSVGQGRGYTF; DNA: TGTGCCAGCAGCGTAGGACAGGGGCGAGGCTACACCTTC
D: .; V: TRBV9; size: .; J: TRBJ1-5; CDR3: CASSVAGGSNQPQHF; DNA: TGTGCCAGCAGCGTAGCTGGGGGGAGCAATCAGCCCCAGCATTTT